This TCR beta chain was found in a study of cytomegalovirus exposure and HLA in healthy donors. Study-wide background: Around 77% of 350 to 400 genotyped donors fell in the Caucasian-associated ancestry cluster. Study-wide results and caveats: Using the classifier, cytomegalovirus status was reportedly diagnosed with high specificity and sensitivity.

The primer mix had 60 Vbeta and 13 Jbeta primers. Sequenced by immunoSEQ multiplex PCR; TCRdb stores in-frame clones only, minus some. The sample records around 150,000 clones, approximately 70% being singletons. Germline CDR1 MNHEY, CDR2 SVGAGI. Trimming took 7 bases from V and 0 from J, leaving 9 bases between them. The CDR3 spans 13 residues. For this clone: Its antigen remains unidentified.

Sequenced: PBMCs. This clonotype was obtained from a human donor in good health. The chain uses TRBV6-5 and TRBJ1-1, with D possibly being TRBD1 (5 bases). CDR3 sequence: CASISRVNTEAFF. As DNA, the CDR3 is TGTGCCAGCATAAGCAGGGTGAACACTGAAGCTTTCTTT.